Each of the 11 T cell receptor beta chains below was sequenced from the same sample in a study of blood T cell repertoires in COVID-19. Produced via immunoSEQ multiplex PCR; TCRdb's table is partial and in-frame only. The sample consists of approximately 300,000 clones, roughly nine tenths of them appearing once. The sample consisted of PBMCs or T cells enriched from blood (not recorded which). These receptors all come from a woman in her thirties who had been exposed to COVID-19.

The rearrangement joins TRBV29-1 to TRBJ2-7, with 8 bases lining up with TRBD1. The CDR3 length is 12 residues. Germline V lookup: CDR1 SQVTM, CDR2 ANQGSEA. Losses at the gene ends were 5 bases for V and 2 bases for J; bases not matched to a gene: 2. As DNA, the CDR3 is TGCAGCGTTCTGGGACAGGCCTACGAGCAGTACTTC. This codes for CSVLGQAYEQYF.

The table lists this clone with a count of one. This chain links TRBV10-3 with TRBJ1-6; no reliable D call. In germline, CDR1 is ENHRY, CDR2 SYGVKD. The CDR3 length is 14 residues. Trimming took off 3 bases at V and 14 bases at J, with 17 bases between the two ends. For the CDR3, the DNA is TGTGCCATCAGTGAATTGGCAGTCGGAGGAACCCTCCACTTT. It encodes CAISELAVGGTLHF.

As DNA, the CDR3 is TGTGCCAGCAGTTACCGCCCCGGGACAGTCTACGAGCAGTACTTC. Protein: CASSYRPGTVYEQYF. The chain has TRBV6-2 or TRBV6-3 and TRBJ2-7; the match to TRBD1 covers 7 bases. CDR1 and CDR2 from the germline V gene are MNHEY and SVGEGT. This CDR3 is 15 amino acids long. J lost 3 bases, V lost 2 bases, and 7 bases had no gene match.

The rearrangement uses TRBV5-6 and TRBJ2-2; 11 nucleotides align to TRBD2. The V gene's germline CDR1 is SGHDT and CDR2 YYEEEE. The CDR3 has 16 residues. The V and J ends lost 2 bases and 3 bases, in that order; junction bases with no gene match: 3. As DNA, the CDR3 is TGTGCCAGCAGCTTCACTAGCGGGAGCTACACCGGGGAGCTGTTTTTT. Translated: CASSFTSGSYTGELFF.

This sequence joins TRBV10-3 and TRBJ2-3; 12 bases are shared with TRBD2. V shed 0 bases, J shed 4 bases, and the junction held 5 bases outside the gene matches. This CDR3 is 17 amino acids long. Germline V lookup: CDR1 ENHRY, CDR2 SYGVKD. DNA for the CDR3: TGTGCCATCAGTGAGTCTTCGGCTAGCGGGGGGGCAGATACGCAGTATTTT. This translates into CAISESSASGGADTQYF.

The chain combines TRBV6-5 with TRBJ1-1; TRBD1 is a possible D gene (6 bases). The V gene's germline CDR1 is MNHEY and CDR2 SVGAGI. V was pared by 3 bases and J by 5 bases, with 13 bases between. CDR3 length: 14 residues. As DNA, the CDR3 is TGTGCCAGCAGTTATAGGGGGAAGGGGACTGAAGCTTTCTTT. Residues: CASSYRGKGTEAFF.

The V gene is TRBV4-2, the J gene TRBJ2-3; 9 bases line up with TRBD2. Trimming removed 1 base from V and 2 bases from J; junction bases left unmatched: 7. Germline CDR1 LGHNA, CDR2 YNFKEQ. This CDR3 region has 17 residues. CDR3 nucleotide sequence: TGTGCCAGCAGCCAAGGGTTGGCGGGGGGGCCCACAGATACGCAGTATTTT. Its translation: CASSQGLAGGPTDTQYF.

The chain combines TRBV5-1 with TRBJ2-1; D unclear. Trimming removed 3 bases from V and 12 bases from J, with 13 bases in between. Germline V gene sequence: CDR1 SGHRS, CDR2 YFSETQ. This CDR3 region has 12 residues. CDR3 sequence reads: CASSSTLAGQFF. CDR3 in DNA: TGCGCCAGCAGCTCTACTCTCGCTGGGCAGTTCTTC.

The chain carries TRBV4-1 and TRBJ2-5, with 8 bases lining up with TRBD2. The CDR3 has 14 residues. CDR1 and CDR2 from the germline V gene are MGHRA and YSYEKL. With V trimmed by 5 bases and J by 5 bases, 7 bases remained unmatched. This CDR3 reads CASSDYGGGETQYF. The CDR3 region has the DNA TGCGCCAGCAGCGATTACGGCGGGGGGGAGACCCAGTACTTC.

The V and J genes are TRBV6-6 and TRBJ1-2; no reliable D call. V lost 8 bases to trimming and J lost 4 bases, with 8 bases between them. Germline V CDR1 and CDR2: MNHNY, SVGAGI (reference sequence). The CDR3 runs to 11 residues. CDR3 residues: CASGPVYGYTF. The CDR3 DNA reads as TGTGCCAGCGGCCCAGTCTATGGCTACACCTTC.

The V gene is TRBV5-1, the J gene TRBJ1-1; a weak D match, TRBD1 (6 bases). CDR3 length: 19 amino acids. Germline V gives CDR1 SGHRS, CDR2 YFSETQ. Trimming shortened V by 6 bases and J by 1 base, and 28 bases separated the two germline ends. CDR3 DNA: TGCGCCAGCATAGTTAGCGGGACACCCCAAACACAACGGAACACTGAAGCTTTCTTT. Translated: CASIVSGTPQTQRNTEAFF.